These 28 T cell receptor beta chains originate from one sample sequenced in a study of T cells in localized non-small cell lung cancer. Data came from immunoSEQ multiplex PCR; TCRdb stores just in-frame clones and leaves some out. This table holds under 75,000 clones, 80% to 90% found once. Sequencing used peripheral blood, obtained before any cancer treatment. These TCRs come from a male donor aged 60 or older with stage III squamous cell lung carcinoma.

The CDR3 sequence is CASSLRQAEQYV. CDR3 sequence (DNA): TGTGCCAGCAGTCTTAGACAGGCCGAGCAGTACGTC. The gene calls are TRBV6-1 and TRBJ2-7; D is possibly TRBD1 (6 bases). Between the trimmed V and J ends, which lost 5 bases and 6 bases, there was a span of 11 bases. This CDR3 has 12 amino acids. The V gene's germline CDR1 is MNHNS and CDR2 SASEGT.

V and J are TRBV27 and TRBJ1-5, with TRBD1 as a possible D gene (5 bases). Per germline, CDR1 MNHEY and CDR2 SMNVEV (reference sequence). The CDR3 loop spans 15 amino acids. V lost 2 bases and J 3 bases, leaving 11 bases between the germline ends. CDR3 DNA: TGTGCCAGCAGTTTAGGGGCAGGGCCCAATCAGCCCCAGCATTTT. Protein product: CASSLGAGPNQPQHF.

V is TRBV7-6 and J is TRBJ2-5; 9 bases map to TRBD1. The J segment lost 1 base and the V segment lost 5 bases, leaving 11 bases of the junction unmatched. The CDR3 length is 17 residues. Germline V lookup: CDR1 SGHVS, CDR2 FNYEAQ. The CDR3 nucleotides read TGTGCCAGCAGCCTACTACCGGGACAGGGTAGCCAAGAGACCCAGTACTTC. This codes for CASSLLPGQGSQETQYF.

CDR3 in amino acids: CASSELGTGAAYEQYF. DNA for the CDR3: TGTGCCAGCAGTGAACTTGGGACAGGGGCCGCCTACGAGCAGTACTTC. This chain links TRBV25-1 with TRBJ2-7, with 10 bases matching TRBD1. With 2 bases clipped from V and 2 bases from J, the junction kept 6 bases outside the gene matches. This CDR3 is built from 16 residues. CDR1 is MGHDK, CDR2 SYGVNS, per germline.

The chain couples TRBV2 to TRBJ2-2; D remains unclear. Trimming pared 5 bases from V and 6 bases from J, leaving 10 bases between. The CDR3 length is 13 residues. Germline V gives CDR1 SNHLY, CDR2 FYNNEI. The CDR3 DNA follows: TGTGCCAGCAGTAGCATGGGGTCCGGGGAGCTGTTTTTT. Protein: CASSSMGSGELFF. The entire variable domain, with the rest obtained from reference TRBV2 and TRBJ2-2, is as follows: EPEVTQTPSHQVTQMGQEVILRCVPISNHLYFYWYRQILGQKVEFLVSFYNNEISEKSEIFDDQFSVERPDGSNFTLKIRSTKLEDSAMYFCASSSMGSGELFFGEGSRLTVL.

This rearrangement joins TRBV7-2 to TRBJ2-2; possible D gene TRBD2, 6 bases. CDR3 length: 16 amino acids. The V end lost 2 bases, the J end lost 1 base, and 11 bases lay between the germline ends. Germline-derived CDR1 and CDR2 are SGHTA and FQGNSA. The CDR3 DNA sequence: TGTGCCAGCAGCTTAAATTCCGGGGGGAACACCGGGGAGCTGTTTTTT. It specifies CASSLNSGGNTGELFF.

The chain is built from TRBV28 and TRBJ2-1, with no clear D. Germline V gives CDR1 MDHEN, CDR2 SYDVKM. The CDR3 spans 13 residues. Trimming shortened V by 2 bases and J by 4 bases, and 6 bases separated the two germline ends. The CDR3 sequence: CASSLIQYNEQFF. DNA for the CDR3: TGTGCCAGCAGTTTAATCCAGTACAATGAGCAGTTCTTC.

This clone was counted only a few times. CDR3 sequence (DNA): TGTGCCACCAGCTGGCGTCAGCCCCAGCATTTT. It specifies CATSWRQPQHF. This chain links TRBV15 with TRBJ1-5, with no clear D. The CDR3 extends over 11 amino acids. The germline V gene encodes CDR1 LNHNV and CDR2 YYDKDF (reference sequence). The V end was cut by 5 bases, the J end by 6 bases, with 5 bases between.

This clone was found a few times. V is TRBV19 and J is TRBJ2-3, with 9 nucleotides matching TRBD2. Trimming took 5 bases from V and 3 from J; bases not matched to a gene: 6. The germline V gene has CDR1 LNHDA and CDR2 SQIVND (reference sequence). The CDR3 runs 15 residues. In nucleotides, the CDR3 is TGTGCCAGTAGTCCCCCCAGCGGGGGGACAGATACGCAGTATTTT. Amino acids: CASSPPSGGTDTQYF.

This clone was seen a single time. Here the CDR3 reads CASSQESRDYEQYF. DNA of the CDR3: TGCGCCAGCAGCCAAGAATCCAGGGACTACGAGCAGTACTTC. The J gene is TRBJ2-7, the V gene TRBV4-3, with a tentative D call TRBD1 (5 bases). Germline loops: CDR1 LGHNA, CDR2 YSLEER. Trimming left V 0 bases short and J 3 bases short, with 9 bases between. This CDR3 is built from 14 residues.

In its sample, this clone was seen many times. This chain links TRBV6-5 with TRBJ2-7, with a tentative D call TRBD2 (6 bases). The length of the CDR3 is 13 residues. Between the trimmed V and J ends, which lost 7 bases and 5 bases, there was a span of 15 bases. Germline CDR1 and CDR2: MNHEY and SVGAGI. Written as DNA, the CDR3 is TGTGCCAGCATAGGAGGGTCCTTGAACGAGCAGTACTTC. Encoded protein: CASIGGSLNEQYF.

The V and J genes are TRBV5-1 and TRBJ2-5; D not resolved. CDR1 and CDR2 from the germline V gene are SGHRS and YFSETQ. The CDR3 sequence is 11 residues long. With 2 bases removed from V and 2 bases from J, the gap between germline ends came to 1 base. CDR3 residues: CASSLQETQYF. CDR3 in DNA: TGCGCCAGCAGCTTACAAGAGACCCAGTACTTC. The whole variable domain, remainder taken from reference TRBV5-1 and TRBJ2-5, is KAGVTQTPRYLIKTRGQQVTLSCSPISGHRSVSWYQQTPGQGLQFLFEYFSETQRNKGNFPGRFSGRQFSNSRSEMNVSTLELGDSALYLCASSLQETQYFGPGTRLLVL.

This sequence joins TRBV19 and TRBJ1-2; TRBD1 is a possible D gene (6 bases). V gave up 6 bases and J gave up 7 bases, with 12 bases separating them. CDR1 is LNHDA and CDR2 is SQIVND in the germline V gene (reference sequence). The length of the CDR3 is 12 residues. Here the CDR3 DNA reads TGTGCCAGTAGCCAAGGACAGAGTGGCTACACCTTC. This encodes CASSQGQSGYTF.

The chain carries TRBV19 and TRBJ1-1; a possible D gene is TRBD1 (6 bases). Trimming took 3 bases from V and 7 from J, leaving 15 bases between them. Looked up from germline, CDR1 is LNHDA and CDR2 is SQIVND (reference sequence). This CDR3 is 14 amino acids long. The CDR3 here is CASSIRSGVNEAFF. CDR3 coding DNA: TGTGCCAGTAGTATCCGGTCAGGGGTTAATGAAGCTTTCTTT.

This clone turned up a few times. This chain connects TRBV28 to TRBJ2-1; 9 nucleotides line up with TRBD1. The V gene's germline CDR1 is MDHEN and CDR2 SYDVKM. The CDR3 loop spans 15 amino acids. After removal of 8 bases from V and 6 bases from J, the junction contained 11 bases not matched to a gene. The CDR3 protein is CASRGPGQGFNEQFF. DNA of the CDR3: TGTGCCAGCCGTGGGCCGGGACAGGGATTCAATGAGCAGTTCTTC.

The J gene is TRBJ2-3, the V gene TRBV29-1, with D perhaps matching TRBD2 (7 bases). The V gene lost 4 bases and the J gene lost 3 bases, with 14 bases spanning the gap. This CDR3 has 14 amino acids. Germline assignment: CDR1 SQVTM and CDR2 ANQGSEA. The CDR3 reads CSVGGGAATDTQYF. The CDR3 DNA is TGCAGCGTTGGAGGGGGGGCTGCTACAGATACGCAGTATTTT.

The chain combines TRBV11-3 with TRBJ2-7, with D tentatively TRBD1 (5 bases). This CDR3 region has 14 residues. Germline loops: CDR1 SGHNT, CDR2 YENEEA. Trimming cost V 5 bases and J 3 bases, with 14 bases left between them. In nucleotides, the CDR3 is TGTGCCAGCAGCCCAAAGTGGCAGGGCTACGAGCAGTACTTC. Protein product: CASSPKWQGYEQYF.

This chain links TRBV10-3 with TRBJ1-6; 7 bases are shared with TRBD1. Germline V gene lookup returns CDR1 ENHRY and CDR2 SYGVKD. Losses at the gene ends were 5 bases for V and 10 bases for J; bases not matched to a gene: 5. CDR3 size: 13 residues. In DNA form, the CDR3 reads TGTGCCATCAGTACAGGGGTAGAATCACCCCTCCACTTT. It specifies CAISTGVESPLHF.

The chain combines TRBV7-9 with TRBJ2-3, with 8 bases lining up with TRBD2. The CDR3 has 14 residues. The germline gives CDR1 SEHNR, CDR2 FQNEAQ (reference sequence). The trim removed 3 bases at V and 2 bases at J, leaving 1 base unmatched. The CDR3 region has the DNA TGTGCCAGCAGCTTTAGCGGGGACACAGATACGCAGTATTTT. This codes for CASSFSGDTDTQYF.

The rearrangement joins TRBV9 to TRBJ1-6; D is uncertain. The ends were cut back, 4 bases at V and 9 bases at J, with 11 bases in the middle. Germline V CDR1 and CDR2: SGDLS, YYNGEE. The CDR3 runs to 13 residues. CDR3 residues: CASSTLSFSPLHF. CDR3 sequence (DNA): TGTGCCAGCAGCACTTTAAGTTTTTCACCCCTCCACTTT.

The rearrangement links TRBV28 to TRBJ1-6; D not certain. There are 15 residues in the CDR3. The V and J ends lost 6 bases and 6 bases respectively, with 15 bases between them. The germline V gene encodes CDR1 MDHEN and CDR2 SYDVKM. Here the CDR3 reads CASSLDPTTNSPLHF. The CDR3 DNA is TGTGCCAGCAGCCTAGACCCGACCACTAATTCACCCCTCCACTTT.

This chain uses TRBV6-1 with TRBJ1-5; perhaps TRBD1 as D (6 bases). Trimming pared 5 bases from V and 3 bases from J, leaving 8 bases between. Germline CDR1 and CDR2: MNHNS and SASEGT. The CDR3 has 13 amino acids. Here the CDR3 reads CASSTGFNQPQHF. CDR3 nucleotide sequence: TGTGCCAGCAGTACAGGGTTCAATCAGCCCCAGCATTTT.

The genes are TRBV7-8 and TRBJ2-5; TRBD2 agrees at 13 bases. The CDR3 covers 17 residues. Germline-derived CDR1 and CDR2 are SGHVS and FQNEAQ. With 2 bases clipped from V and 2 bases from J, the junction kept 5 bases outside the gene matches. DNA for the CDR3: TGTGCCAGCAGCTTAAGGGGGGGACTAGCGGGGCAAGAGACCCAGTACTTC. Its protein is CASSLRGGLAGQETQYF.

This chain uses TRBV9 with TRBJ2-2; D unresolved. The CDR3 sequence is 14 residues long. Between the trimmed V and J ends, which lost 0 bases and 4 bases, there was a span of 7 bases. The germline gives CDR1 SGDLS, CDR2 YYNGEE. CDR3 in amino acids: CASSVDLTTGELFF. In DNA, the CDR3 is TGTGCCAGCAGCGTAGATCTGACCACCGGGGAGCTGTTTTTT.

The rearrangement links TRBV6-1 to TRBJ1-4; a possible D gene is TRBD1 (6 bases). The V gene lost 6 bases and the J gene lost 5 bases, with 16 bases spanning the gap. Germline V gene data show CDR1 as MNHNS and CDR2 as SASEGT. CDR3 length: 15 residues. The CDR3 nucleotides read TGTGCCAGCAGCAACGGCCGGACAGTGAATGAAAAACTGTTTTTT. It codes for CASSNGRTVNEKLFF.

The chain links TRBV11-2 to TRBJ2-1, with 10 bases fitting TRBD1. V shed 4 bases, J shed 7 bases, and the junction held 13 bases outside the gene matches. The CDR3 covers 17 residues. CDR1 is SGHAT, CDR2 FQNNGV, per germline. Here the CDR3 reads CASSYRITGTGENEQFF. CDR3 in DNA: TGTGCCAGCAGCTATCGGATCACCGGGACAGGGGAAAATGAGCAGTTCTTC.

The V gene is TRBV2, the J gene TRBJ1-2; D call uncertain. The V end lost 3 bases, the J end lost 4 bases, and 6 bases lay between the germline ends. Looked up from germline, CDR1 is SNHLY and CDR2 is FYNNEI. The CDR3 has 12 residues. The CDR3 spells CASSEGFYGYTF. The CDR3, as DNA: TGTGCCAGCAGTGAGGGGTTCTATGGCTACACCTTC.

The J gene is TRBJ2-7, the V gene TRBV6-1; D might be TRBD1 (6 bases). V gave up 5 bases and J gave up 0 bases, with 11 bases separating them. CDR1 is MNHNS and CDR2 is SASEGT in the germline V gene. The CDR3 spans 14 residues. CDR3 in amino acids: CASSIRTDSYEQYV. CDR3 in DNA: TGTGCCAGCAGTATCCGGACAGACTCCTACGAGCAGTACGTC.